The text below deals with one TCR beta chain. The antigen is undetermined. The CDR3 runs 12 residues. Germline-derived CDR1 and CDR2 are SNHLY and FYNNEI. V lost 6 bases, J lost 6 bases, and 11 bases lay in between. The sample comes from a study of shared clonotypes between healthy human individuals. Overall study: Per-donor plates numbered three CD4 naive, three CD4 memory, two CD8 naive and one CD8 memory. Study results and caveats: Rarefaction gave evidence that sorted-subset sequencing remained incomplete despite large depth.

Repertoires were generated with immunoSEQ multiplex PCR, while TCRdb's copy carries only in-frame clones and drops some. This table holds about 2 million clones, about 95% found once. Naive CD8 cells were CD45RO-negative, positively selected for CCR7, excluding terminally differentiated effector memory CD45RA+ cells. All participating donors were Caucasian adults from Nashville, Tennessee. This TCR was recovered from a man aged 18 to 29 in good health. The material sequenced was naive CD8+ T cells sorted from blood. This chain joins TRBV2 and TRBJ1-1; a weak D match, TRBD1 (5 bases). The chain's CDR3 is CASRGESPEAFF. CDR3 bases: TGTGCCAGCAGAGGGGAAAGCCCTGAAGCTTTCTTT.